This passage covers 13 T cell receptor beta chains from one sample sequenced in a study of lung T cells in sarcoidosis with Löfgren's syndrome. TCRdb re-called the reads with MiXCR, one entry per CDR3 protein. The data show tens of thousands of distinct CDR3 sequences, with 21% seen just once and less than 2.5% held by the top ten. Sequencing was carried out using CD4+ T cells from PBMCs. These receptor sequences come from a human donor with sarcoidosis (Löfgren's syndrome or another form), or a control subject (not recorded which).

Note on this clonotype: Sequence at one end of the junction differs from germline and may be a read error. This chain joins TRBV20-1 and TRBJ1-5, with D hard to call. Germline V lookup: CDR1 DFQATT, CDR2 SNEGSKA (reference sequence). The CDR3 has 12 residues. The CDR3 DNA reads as TGCAGTGCTAGATCAGGCAATCGGCCCCAGCATTTT. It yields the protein CSARSGNRPQHF.

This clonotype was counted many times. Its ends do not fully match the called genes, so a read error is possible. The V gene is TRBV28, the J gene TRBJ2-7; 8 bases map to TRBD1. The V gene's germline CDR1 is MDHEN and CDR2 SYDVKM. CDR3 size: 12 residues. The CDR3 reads CASSSGTGEGNF. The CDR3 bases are TGTGCCAGCAGTTCCGGGACAGGAGAAGGGAACTTC.

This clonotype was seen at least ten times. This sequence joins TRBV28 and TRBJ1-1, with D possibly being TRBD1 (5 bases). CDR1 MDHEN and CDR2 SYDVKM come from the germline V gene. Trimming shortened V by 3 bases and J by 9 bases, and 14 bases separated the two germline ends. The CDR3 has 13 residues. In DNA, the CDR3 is TGTGCCAGCAGTTTGGGTGGGGCCATGAAAGCTTTCTTT. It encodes CASSLGGAMKAFF.

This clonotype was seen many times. The CDR3 loop is CAAGAGNSGNTIYF. The CDR3 nucleotides read TGTGCCGCCGGGGCAGGCAACTCTGGAAACACCATATATTTT. The chain employs TRBV10-3 and TRBJ1-3; a weak D match, TRBD1 (5 bases). The CDR3 is 14 amino acids. Deletions cut 11 bases from V and 0 bases from J, with 14 bases between. In germline, CDR1 is ENHRY, CDR2 SYGVKD.

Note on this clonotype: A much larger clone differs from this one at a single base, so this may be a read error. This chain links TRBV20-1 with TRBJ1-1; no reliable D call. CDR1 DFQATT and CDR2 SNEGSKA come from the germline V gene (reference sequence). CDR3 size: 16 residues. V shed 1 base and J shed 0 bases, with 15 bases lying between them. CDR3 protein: CSARALQGFMNTEAFF. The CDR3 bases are TGCAGTGCTAGAGCGCTTCAAGGGTTCATGAACACTGAAGCTTTCTTT.

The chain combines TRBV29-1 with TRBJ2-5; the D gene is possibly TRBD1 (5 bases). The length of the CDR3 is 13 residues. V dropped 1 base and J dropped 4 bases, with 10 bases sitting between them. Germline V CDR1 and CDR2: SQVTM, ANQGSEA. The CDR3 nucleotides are TGCAGCGTTGAAGGGGGCGCAGCAGAGACCCAGTACTTC. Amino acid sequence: CSVEGGAAETQYF.

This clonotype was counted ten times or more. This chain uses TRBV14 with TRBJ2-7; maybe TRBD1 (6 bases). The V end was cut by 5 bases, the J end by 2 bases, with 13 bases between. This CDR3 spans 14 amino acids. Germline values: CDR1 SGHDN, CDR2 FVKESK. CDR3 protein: CASSLRKGAYEQYF. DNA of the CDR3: TGTGCCAGCAGCTTAAGGAAGGGGGCCTACGAGCAGTACTTC. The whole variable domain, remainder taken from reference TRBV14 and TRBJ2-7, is EAGVTQFPSHSVIEKGQTVTLRCDPISGHDNLYWYRRVMGKEIKFLLHFVKESKQDESGMPNNRFLAERTGGTYSTLKVQPAELEDSGVYFCASSLRKGAYEQYFGPGTRLTVT.

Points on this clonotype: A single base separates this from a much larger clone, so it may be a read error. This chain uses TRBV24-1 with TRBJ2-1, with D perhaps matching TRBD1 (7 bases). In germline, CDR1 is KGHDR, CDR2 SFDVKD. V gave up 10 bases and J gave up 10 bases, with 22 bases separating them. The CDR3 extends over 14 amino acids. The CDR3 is CATGGGGLPGEQFF. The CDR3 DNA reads TGTGCCACGGGCGGAGGGGGCCTCCCGGGGGAGCAGTTCTTC.

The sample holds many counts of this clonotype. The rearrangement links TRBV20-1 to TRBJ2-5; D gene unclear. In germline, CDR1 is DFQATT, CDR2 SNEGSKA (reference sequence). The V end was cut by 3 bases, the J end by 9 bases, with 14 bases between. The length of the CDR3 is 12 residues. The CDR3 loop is CSARGWDMAQYF. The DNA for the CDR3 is TGCAGTGCTAGGGGTTGGGATATGGCCCAGTACTTC.

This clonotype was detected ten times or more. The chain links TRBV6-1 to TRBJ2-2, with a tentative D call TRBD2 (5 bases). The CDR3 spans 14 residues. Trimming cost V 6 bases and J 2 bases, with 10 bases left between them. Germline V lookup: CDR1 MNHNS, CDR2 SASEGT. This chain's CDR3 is CASRILGNTGELFF. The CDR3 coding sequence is TGTGCCAGCAGGATACTAGGCAACACCGGGGAGCTGTTTTTT.

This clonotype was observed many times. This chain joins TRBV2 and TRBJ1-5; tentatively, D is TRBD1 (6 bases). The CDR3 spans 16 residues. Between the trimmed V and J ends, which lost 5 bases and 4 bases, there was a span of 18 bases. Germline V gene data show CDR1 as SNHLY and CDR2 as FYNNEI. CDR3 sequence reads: CASSRSVAGANQPQHF. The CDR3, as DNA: TGTGCCAGCAGTAGATCCGTGGCGGGGGCGAATCAGCCCCAGCATTTT.

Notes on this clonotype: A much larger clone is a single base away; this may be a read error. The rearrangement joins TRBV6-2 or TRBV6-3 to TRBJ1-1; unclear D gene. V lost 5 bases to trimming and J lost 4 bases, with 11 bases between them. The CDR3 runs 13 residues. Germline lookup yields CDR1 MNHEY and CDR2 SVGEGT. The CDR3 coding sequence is TGTGCCAGCAGTCCGCTGGGTAGCACTGAAGCTTTCTTT. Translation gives CASSPLGSTEAFF.

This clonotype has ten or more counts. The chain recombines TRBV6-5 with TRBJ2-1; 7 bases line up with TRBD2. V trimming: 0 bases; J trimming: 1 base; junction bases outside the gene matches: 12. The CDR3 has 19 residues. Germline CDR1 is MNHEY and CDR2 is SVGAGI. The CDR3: CASSYSGSGGGRSYNEQFF. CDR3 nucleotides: TGTGCCAGCAGTTACTCCGGCAGTGGGGGGGGTCGGTCCTACAATGAGCAGTTCTTC.